This is a list of T cell receptor beta chains from one sample in a study of blood T cell repertoires in COVID-19. Only in-frame clones appear in the TCRdb table, and some are missing; sequencing was by immunoSEQ multiplex PCR. The repertoire holds more than 85,000 clones, with just over 85% as singletons. The sequencing sample was made of peripheral blood. Receptor source: a man aged 45-65 years with COVID-19, enrolled during active disease. The CDR3 runs from the conserved cysteine through the conserved F or W. A D gene is named only where the DNA matches it firmly. Only some rows state a clone size, as once, few, many or a class for expanded clones.

TRBD1,NA,TRBV11-2,TRBJ2-7,CASAWDRGLGEQYF,TGTGCCAGCGCGTGGGACAGGGGGCTTGGCGAGCAGTACTTC
TRBD2,NA,TRBV27,TRBJ2-3,CASRGAGTTPTDTQYF,TGTGCCAGCAGAGGGGCCGGGACTACCCCCACAGATACGCAGTATTTT
NA,NA,TRBV9,TRBJ2-7,CASSVVPDSYEQYF,TGTGCCAGCAGCGTAGTACCAGACTCCTACGAGCAGTACTTC
NA,once,TRBV6-5,TRBJ2-7,CAAQVGFAYEQYF,TGTGCCGCCCAGGTCGGATTTGCCTACGAGCAGTACTTC
TRBD1,NA,TRBV6-5,TRBJ2-7,CASSYGTGVEQYF,TGTGCCAGCAGTTACGGGACAGGGGTCGAGCAGTACTTC
TRBD1,NA,TRBV2,TRBJ1-1,CASRDRVGTEAFF,TGTGCCAGCAGAGACAGGGTGGGCACTGAAGCTTTCTTT
NA,NA,TRBV6-2/TRBV6-3,TRBJ1-1,CASSPRKTGSTLDTEAFF,TGTGCCAGCAGCCCGAGGAAGACCGGGTCCACGTTGGACACTGAAGCTTTCTTT
TRBD1,NA,TRBV15,TRBJ1-1,CATSRVPWTGENTEAFF,TGTGCCACCAGCAGAGTCCCGTGGACAGGGGAGAACACTGAAGCTTTCTTT
NA,NA,TRBV3-1/TRBV3-2,TRBJ1-1,CASSLRSLNTEAFF,TGTGCCAGCAGCCTTAGAAGCTTGAACACTGAAGCTTTCTTT
TRBD1,NA,TRBV9,TRBJ1-4,CASSQGQYNEKLFF,TGTGCCAGCAGCCAGGGACAGTATAATGAAAAACTGTTTTTT
NA,NA,TRBV13,TRBJ1-4,CASSLGQGIPNEKLFF,TGTGCCAGCAGCTTAGGACAGGGAATACCTAATGAAAAACTGTTTTTT
NA,NA,TRBV5-1,TRBJ1-6,CASSLGQANSPLHF,TGCGCCAGCAGCTTGGGACAGGCTAATTCACCCCTCCACTTT
NA,NA,TRBV12-3/TRBV12-4,TRBJ1-1,CASSFSIGTEAFF,TGTGCCAGCAGTTTTTCGATTGGGACAGAAGCTTTCTTT
TRBD1,few,TRBV6-2/TRBV6-3,TRBJ1-5,CASSYNPEGQGMGQPQHF,TGTGCCAGCAGTTACAATCCGGAGGGACAGGGAATGGGTCAGCCCCAGCATTTT
TRBD1,NA,TRBV10-3,TRBJ1-5,CAISSSGTGFQPQHF,TGTGCCATCAGTAGCTCCGGGACAGGGTTTCAGCCCCAGCATTTT
NA,NA,TRBV7-8,TRBJ1-5,CASSLGGTYVRNQPQHF,TGTGCCAGCAGCTTAGGAGGGACATACGTAAGGAATCAGCCCCAGCATTTT
TRBD1,NA,TRBV19,TRBJ1-1,CASSLRGTGGRNTEAFF,TGTGCCAGTAGTCTGAGGGGGACAGGGGGCAGGAACACTGAAGCTTTCTTT
NA,NA,TRBV20-1,TRBJ1-5,CSASGTTPNQPQHF,TGCAGTGCTAGTGGCACTACCCCCAATCAGCCCCAGCATTTT
NA,once,TRBV11-2,TRBJ2-7,CASSLESLAEQYF,TGTGCCAGCAGCTTAGAATCGCTAGCGGAGCAGTACTTC
NA,NA,TRBV5-1,TRBJ2-5,CASSLGGTGGRETQYF,TGCGCCAGCAGCCTCGGTGGTACGGGGGGCCGGGAGACCCAGTACTTC
TRBD1,NA,TRBV4-3,TRBJ1-2,CASSQERQRGPYGYTF,TGCGCCAGCAGCCAAGAAAGGCAGAGGGGGCCATATGGCTACACCTTC
NA,NA,TRBV7-9,TRBJ1-3,CASSLFRDISGNTIYF,TGTGCCAGCAGCTTATTCCGGGACATCTCTGGAAACACCATATATTTT
TRBD1,NA,TRBV7-2,TRBJ1-1,CASSLWDSMNTEAFF,TGTGCCAGCAGCTTATGGGACAGCATGAACACTGAAGCTTTCTTT
NA,once,TRBV9,TRBJ2-3,CASSPFDSLPYTDTQYF,TGTGCCAGCAGCCCATTCGACAGTCTCCCTTACACAGATACGCAGTATTTT
NA,NA,TRBV2,TRBJ1-2,CASSPDSNYGYTF,TGTGCCAGCAGCCCCGACAGTAACTATGGCTACACCTTC
NA,once,TRBV19,TRBJ2-7,CASSTQGRMKQYF,TGTGCCAGTAGCACCCAGGGAAGGATGAAGCAGTACTTC
NA,NA,TRBV5-4,TRBJ1-1,CASSLAGDTEAFF,TGTGCCAGCAGCTTGGCAGGGGACACTGAAGCTTTCTTT
NA,NA,TRBV12-3/TRBV12-4,TRBJ1-2,CASSLAGGGAYTF,TGTGCCAGCAGTTTAGCGGGAGGGGGAGCCTACACCTTC
NA,few,TRBV20-1,TRBJ1-2,CSASWAGQGFHGYTF,TGCAGTGCTAGTTGGGCGGGCCAAGGATTCCATGGCTACACCTTC
NA,NA,TRBV7-3,TRBJ2-1,CASSLIGSGYNEQFF,TGTGCCAGCAGCTTAATTGGTAGCGGTTACAATGAGCAGTTCTTC
TRBD1,NA,TRBV11-1,TRBJ1-2,CASSVGTGGGYTF,TGTGCCAGCAGCGTCGGGACAGGGGGAGGCTACACCTTC
NA,NA,TRBV7-9,TRBJ1-3,CASSFAGSGNTIYF,TGTGCCAGCAGTTTCGCAGGATCTGGAAACACCATATATTTT
TRBD2,NA,TRBV5-1,TRBJ2-1,CASSPLPSGGFSYNEQFF,TGCGCCAGCAGCCCTCTCCCCAGCGGGGGTTTCTCCTACAATGAGCAGTTCTTC
TRBD2,once,TRBV9,TRBJ2-3,CASSVGLALDTQYF,TGTGCCAGCAGCGTAGGACTAGCGTTGGATACGCAGTATTTT
TRBD1,NA,TRBV3-1/TRBV3-2,TRBJ2-7,CASSQVYSGTGLSYEQYF,TGTGCCAGCAGCCAAGTTTACTCCGGGACAGGGCTCTCCTACGAGCAGTACTTC
NA,NA,TRBV6-1,TRBJ1-3,CASSEQANSGNTIYF,TGTGCCAGCAGTGAACAGGCTAACTCTGGAAACACCATATATTTT
NA,NA,TRBV29-1,TRBJ1-3,CSVSQTFSSGNTIYF,TGCAGCGTTTCCCAGACATTCTCCTCTGGAAACACCATATATTTT
NA,many,TRBV29-1,TRBJ2-2,CSVGAAGPGELFF,TGCAGCGTCGGTGCGGCGGGCCCCGGGGAGCTGTTTTTT
NA,NA,TRBV19,TRBJ1-1,CASSIGLTGAFF,TGTGCCAGTAGTATCGGGTTGACTGGAGCTTTCTTT
TRBD2,NA,TRBV6-1,TRBJ2-2,CASSGGGGSPPGELFF,TGTGCCAGCAGTGGAGGCGGGGGGAGCCCCCCCGGGGAGCTGTTTTTT
NA,NA,TRBV7-6,TRBJ2-1,CASSATGSKSSYNEQFF,TGTGCCAGCAGCGCTACAGGGTCCAAAAGCTCCTACAATGAGCAGTTCTTC
NA,NA,TRBV24-1,TRBJ2-1,CATSVPAGPYNEQFF,TGTGCCACCAGTGTTCCTGCAGGGCCCTACAATGAGCAGTTCTTC
NA,once,TRBV27,TRBJ2-2,CASSPQGTGELFF,TGTGCCAGCAGTCCACAGGGCACCGGGGAGCTGTTTTTT
NA,NA,TRBV4-1,TRBJ1-4,CASSQVGRHEKLFF,TGCGCCAGCAGCCAGGTGGGGCGTCATGAAAAACTGTTTTTT
TRBD2,NA,TRBV9,TRBJ2-5,CASSSGGFAETQYF,TGTGCCAGCAGCTCCGGGGGGTTCGCTGAGACCCAGTACTTC
TRBD1,NA,TRBV4-3,TRBJ1-2,CASSPWGQGRGYTF,TGCGCCAGCAGCCCTTGGGGACAGGGTCGCGGCTACACCTTC
TRBD1,NA,TRBV9,TRBJ1-1,CASSVAPDRATEAFF,TGTGCCAGCAGCGTGGCCCCTGACAGGGCCACTGAAGCTTTCTTT